A selection of T cell receptor beta chains follows, all from one sample in a study of blood T cells in healthy people across ages. TCRdb redid the calling of the 5' RACE reads with MiXCR, one entry per CDR3 protein. The table includes roughly 1,700,000 distinct CDR3 sequences, roughly 27% detected once. The sequenced material came from blood. Receptors originate from a woman aged 25 to 39 in good health. The CDR3 runs from the conserved cysteine through the conserved F or W. A D gene is named only where the DNA matches it firmly. Size tells how often a clone was seen (once, few, many) or the class of an expanded clone, and some rows leave it out.

j_call	v_call	clone_size	d_call	cdr3_nt	cdr3_aa
TRBJ2-7	TRBV6-5	few	TRBD1	TGTGCCAGCAGTTGCTCGACAGGGGCCTACGAGCAGTACTTC	CASSCSTGAYEQYF
TRBJ1-4	TRBV7-9	.	.	TGTGCCAGCAGCTTGGGAGGGGATGAAAAACTGTTTTTT	CASSLGGDEKLFF
TRBJ2-7	TRBV7-2	few	TRBD2	TGTGCCAGCAGCCCCAATAGCGGGGGACATTACGAGCAGTACTTC	CASSPNSGGHYEQYF
TRBJ2-4	TRBV5-4	few	TRBD1	TGTGCCAGCAGTCCTGGACAGGGCGCAGGCAAAAACATTCAGTACTTC	CASSPGQGAGKNIQYF
TRBJ2-1	TRBV7-8	many	TRBD1	TGTGCCAGCAGTTGGGGGACAGGGAGATATAATGAGCAGTTCTTC	CASSWGTGRYNEQFF
TRBJ2-2	TRBV3-1	few	.	TGTGCCAGCAGCCAGTTGGGGTGGAACACCGGGGAGCTGTTTTTT	CASSQLGWNTGELFF
TRBJ2-3	TRBV18	many	TRBD2	TGTGCCAGCTCACCACCGGGACTAGCGGGGGGACACACAGATACGCAGTATTTT	CASSPPGLAGGHTDTQYF
TRBJ2-3	TRBV25-1	.	TRBD1	TGTGCCAGCACTCTCCCTATGGGACAGGGGGACGCAGATACGCAGTATTTT	CASTLPMGQGDADTQYF
TRBJ2-7	TRBV12-3/TRBV12-4	.	TRBD2	TGTGCCAGCAGGAAAGGGACTAGCGACCACAATGAGCAGTACTTC	CASRKGTSDHNEQYF
TRBJ1-2	TRBV28	.	TRBD1	TGTGCCAGCAGCCCTGAGGGGGCGGGGACGAAGGGCTACACCTTC	CASSPEGAGTKGYTF